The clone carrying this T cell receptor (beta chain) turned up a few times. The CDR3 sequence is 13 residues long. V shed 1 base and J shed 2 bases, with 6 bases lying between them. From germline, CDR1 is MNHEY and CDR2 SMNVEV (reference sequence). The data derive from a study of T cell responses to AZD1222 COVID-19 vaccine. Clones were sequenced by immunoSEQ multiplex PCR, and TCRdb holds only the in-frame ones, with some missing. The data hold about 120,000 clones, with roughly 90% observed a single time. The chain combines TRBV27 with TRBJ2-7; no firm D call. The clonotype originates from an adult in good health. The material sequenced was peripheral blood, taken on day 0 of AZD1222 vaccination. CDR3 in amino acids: CASSLLGTYEQYF. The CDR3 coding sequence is TGTGCCAGCAGTTTATTAGGAACCTACGAGCAGTACTTC.